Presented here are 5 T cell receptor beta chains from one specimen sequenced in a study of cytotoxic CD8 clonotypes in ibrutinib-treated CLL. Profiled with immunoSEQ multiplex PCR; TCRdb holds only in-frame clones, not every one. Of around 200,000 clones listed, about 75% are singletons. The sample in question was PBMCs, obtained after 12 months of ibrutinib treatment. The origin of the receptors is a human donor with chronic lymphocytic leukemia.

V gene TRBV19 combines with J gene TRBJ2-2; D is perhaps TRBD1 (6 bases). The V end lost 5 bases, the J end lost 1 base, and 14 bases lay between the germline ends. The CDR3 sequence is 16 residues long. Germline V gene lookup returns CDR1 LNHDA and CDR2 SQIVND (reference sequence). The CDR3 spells CASSRWGPGNTGELFF. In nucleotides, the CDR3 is TGTGCCAGTAGTCGGTGGGGGCCTGGGAACACCGGGGAGCTGTTTTTT.

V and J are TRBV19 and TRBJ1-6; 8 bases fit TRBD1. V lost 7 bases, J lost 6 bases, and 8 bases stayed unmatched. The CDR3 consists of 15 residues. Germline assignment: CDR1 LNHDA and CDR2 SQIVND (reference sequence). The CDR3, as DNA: TGTGCCAGTAACAACTACCAGGGGGCTAATTCACCCCTCCACTTT. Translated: CASNNYQGANSPLHF.

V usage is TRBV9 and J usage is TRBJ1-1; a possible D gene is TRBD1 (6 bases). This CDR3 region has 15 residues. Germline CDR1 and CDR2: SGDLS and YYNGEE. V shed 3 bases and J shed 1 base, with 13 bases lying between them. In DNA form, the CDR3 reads TGTGCCAGCAGCGAGGAGGGGGGACGGAACACTGAAGCTTTCTTT. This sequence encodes CASSEEGGRNTEAFF.

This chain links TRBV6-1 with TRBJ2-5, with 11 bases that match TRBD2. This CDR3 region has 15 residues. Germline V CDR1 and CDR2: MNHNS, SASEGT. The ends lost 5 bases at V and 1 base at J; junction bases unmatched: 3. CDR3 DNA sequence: TGTGCCAGCAGTCTGGGACTAGCGGCCCAAGAGACCCAGTACTTC. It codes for CASSLGLAAQETQYF.

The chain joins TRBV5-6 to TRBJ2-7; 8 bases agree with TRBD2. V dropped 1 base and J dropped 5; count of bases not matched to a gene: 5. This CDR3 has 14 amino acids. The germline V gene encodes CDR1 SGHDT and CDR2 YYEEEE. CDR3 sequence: CASSLTGRGDEQYF. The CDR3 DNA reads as TGTGCCAGCAGCTTGACAGGGCGGGGGGACGAGCAGTACTTC.